What follows describes a single TCR beta chain. The data were taken from a study of blood T cells in healthy people across ages. Trimming took off 2 bases at V and 7 bases at J, with 10 bases between the two ends. The CDR3 is made up of 14 amino acids. CDR1 and CDR2 (germline): SGHRS, YFSETQ. The second PCR ran roughly 7 to 12 cycles with a sample-barcoded 5' primer and J-beta primers. TCRdb re-called the 5' RACE reads with MiXCR, one entry per CDR3 protein. The sample shows 600,000 or so distinct CDR3 sequences, about 28% of them seen only once. The TCR was taken from an elderly woman in good health. Sequencing was done on a sample of blood. This sequence joins TRBV5-1 and TRBJ1-6; weak D call: TRBD1 (5 bases). The CDR3 DNA follows: TGCGCCAGCAGCTTCGAGGGGCGAAATTCACCCCTCCACTTT. It specifies CASSFEGRNSPLHF.